This T cell receptor beta chain was documented in a study of T-cell memory formation after mild COVID-19. Study at large: For the most part, TCR clusters were specific to one donor.

Barcoded TCR alpha and TCR beta cDNA libraries with UMIs came from 5'RACE using constant-segment primers. One entry per CDR3 protein results from TCRdb running MiXCR on the 5' RACE reads. In the table there are approximately 260,000 distinct CDR3 sequences, about 16% of which are singletons. General observations from the study: Clones that contracted clustered mainly in CM and EM if CD4+ and in EMRA if CD8+. Within pre-infection memory, some responding clones were found, suggesting cross-reactive memory joined.

On this clonotype: Its antigen is unidentified.

In germline, CDR1 is SGHTA, CDR2 FQGTGA. This CDR3 is 14 amino acids long. Losses at the gene ends were 5 bases for V and 6 bases for J; bases not matched to a gene: 7. Sequenced material: PBMCs or a T cell subset sorted from them (not recorded which). The chain is built from TRBV7-3 and TRBJ2-3; 8 bases fit TRBD1. This TCR was recovered from a man between 18 and 35 years old who had mild COVID-19 (a few samples of this study predate the infection). Cell type and time point are not known. For the CDR3, the DNA is TGTGCCAGCAGCGGTACGACAGGGGCCGATACGCAGTATTTT. Protein sequence: CASSGTTGADTQYF. The complete variable domain, with remaining parts taken from reference TRBV7-3 and TRBJ2-3, reads GAGVSQTPSNKVTEKGKYVELRCDPISGHTALYWYRQSLGQGPEFLIYFQGTGAADDSGLPNDRFFAVRPEGSVSTLKIQRTERGDSAVYLCASSGTTGADTQYFGPGTRLTVL.